Listed below are T cell receptor beta chains from one sample, sequenced in a study of T cells in Graves' hyperthyroidism and ophthalmopathy. TCRdb reprocessed the multiplex PCR reads via MiXCR and lists one record per CDR3 protein. Of around 500,000 distinct CDR3 sequences in the sample, roughly 16% were seen once. Sequencing was performed on blood. The receptors shown here come from a woman in her thirties with Graves' ophthalmopathy. CDR3s leave out the opening cysteine and the closing phenylalanine or tryptophan. Where a row states a size, it is once, few, many or the class of an expanded clone; other rows omit it.

J	size	V	length	CDR3
TRBJ2-4	many	TRBV10-3	9	ASRDGNIQY
TRBJ2-3	many	TRBV7-8	13	ASSPADGRTDTQY
TRBJ2-2	NA	TRBV5-1	11	ASSFGRSGELF
TRBJ2-3	NA	TRBV20-1	11	SARYDYTDTQY
TRBJ2-5	NA	TRBV7-9	14	ASSLTLEWGQETQY
TRBJ2-7	few	TRBV6-1	12	ASSTRGQTYEQY
TRBJ1-2	many	TRBV6-1	13	ASSQISGNVYGYT
TRBJ1-5	many	TRBV28	13	ASSHGQVGNQPQH
TRBJ1-3	NA	TRBV6-1	14	ASSEARGSFGNTIY
TRBJ2-6	NA	TRBV27	15	ASSLIWGAQGANVLT
TRBJ2-1	NA	TRBV6-2/TRBV6-3	13	ASNFTGGAYNEQF
TRBJ2-5	many	TRBV27	16	ASRPWTGTSWTQETQY
TRBJ2-7	many	TRBV6-2/TRBV6-3	11	ASRTTGSYEQY
TRBJ2-3	many	TRBV11-2	14	ASSLEVTVRTDTQY
TRBJ2-2	few	TRBV5-1	14	ASSLAGTGTTGELF
TRBJ2-1	many	TRBV11-3	10	ASSQDTNEQF
TRBJ1-1	many	TRBV7-9	12	ASSLGAGNTEAF
TRBJ1-5	many	TRBV2	12	ASSDGTDRQPQH
TRBJ1-6	few	TRBV20-1	15	SARRNRPPVYDSPLH
TRBJ1-1	many	TRBV2	12	ASDGQGENTEAF
TRBJ2-7	few	TRBV6-2/TRBV6-3	11	ASSYAFSYEQY
TRBJ1-1	many	TRBV6-1	12	ASSEGPVQGEAF
TRBJ2-7	many	TRBV5-1	12	ASSSSGRAGEQY
TRBJ2-7	many	TRBV2	13	ASSRETGGPYEQY
TRBJ2-7	NA	TRBV19	12	ASSMVSAGGEQY
TRBJ2-7	NA	TRBV29-1	10	SVFKDTYEQY
TRBJ2-5	few	TRBV4-2	14	ASSLGQARHQETQY